Listed below are T cell receptor beta chains from one sample, sequenced in a study of T cells after yellow fever vaccination. TCRdb independently ran MiXCR on the 5' RACE reads; one entry per CDR3 protein. The sample lists 450,000 to 600,000 distinct CDR3 sequences, less than 15% occurring once. The material was PBMCs, obtained on the day of the yellow fever booster vaccination. These TCRs come from a man aged 30 to 39 who received the YFV17D yellow fever vaccine. Both conserved end residues are part of each CDR3. The D gene is left open where the match is weak. Clone size appears in some rows only: once, few, many, or a class for an expanded clone.

j_call	d_call	v_call	clone_size	cdr3_nt	cdr3_aa
TRBJ2-7	-	TRBV29-1	few	TGCAGCGTTGGGGGCGGGATCTACGAGCAGTACTTC	CSVGGGIYEQYF
TRBJ2-5	-	TRBV6-2/TRBV6-3	-	TGTGCCAGCAGTTACTTGGCAAGAGAGACCCAGTACTTC	CASSYLARETQYF
TRBJ1-4	TRBD1	TRBV7-8	-	TGTGCCAGCAGCCGAACAGGGGGCAATAATGAAAAACTGTTTTTT	CASSRTGGNNEKLFF
TRBJ2-7	-	TRBV3-1	few	TGTGCCAGCAGCCAAGTAACTACTTCCCACTCCTACGAGCAGTACTTC	CASSQVTTSHSYEQYF
TRBJ2-1	-	TRBV5-4	-	TGTGCCAGCAGCTTGGTGAGGGACTTCTACAATGAGCAGTTCTTC	CASSLVRDFYNEQFF
TRBJ2-3	TRBD2	TRBV6-1	few	TGTGCCAGCAGTCAGGGACTAGCGGGAGGTGATACGCAGTATTTT	CASSQGLAGGDTQYF
TRBJ2-3	-	TRBV14	few	TGTGCCAGCAGCCAAGATGCGAGCAGGGGAAGCTGGGATACGCAGTATTTT	CASSQDASRGSWDTQYF
TRBJ1-4	-	TRBV12-3/TRBV12-4	few	TGTGCCAGCAGTTATGGGGGGCAGGGTTATGAAAAACTGTTTTTT	CASSYGGQGYEKLFF
TRBJ2-2	TRBD2	TRBV7-6	many	TGTGCCAGCAGCCCGAGACTAGCGGGGAACACCGGGGAGCTGTTTTTT	CASSPRLAGNTGELFF
TRBJ2-1	TRBD2	TRBV6-2/TRBV6-3	many	TGTGCCAGCAGTTACGCGTATTGGAGCGGGAGGGCCTACAATGAGCAGTTCTTC	CASSYAYWSGRAYNEQFF
TRBJ1-2	-	TRBV15	-	TGTGCCACCAGCAGGGGCGGGGGGTCCGGGAACTATGGCTACACCTTC	CATSRGGGSGNYGYTF
TRBJ2-7	TRBD1	TRBV5-1	-	TGCGCCAGCAGACGTGGACAGGGTAACTACGAGCAGTACTTC	CASRRGQGNYEQYF
TRBJ2-7	-	TRBV12-3/TRBV12-4	few	TGTGCCAGCAGTTTCGGTAGCGGCACCTACGAGCAGTACTTC	CASSFGSGTYEQYF
TRBJ1-5	-	TRBV20-1	few	TGCAGTGCTAGAGATCGGGTACAGGGAAATCAGCCCCAGCATTTT	CSARDRVQGNQPQHF
TRBJ1-1	-	TRBV29-1	-	TGCAGCGTCCAACCCGGGACCTACACTGAAGCTTTCTTT	CSVQPGTYTEAFF